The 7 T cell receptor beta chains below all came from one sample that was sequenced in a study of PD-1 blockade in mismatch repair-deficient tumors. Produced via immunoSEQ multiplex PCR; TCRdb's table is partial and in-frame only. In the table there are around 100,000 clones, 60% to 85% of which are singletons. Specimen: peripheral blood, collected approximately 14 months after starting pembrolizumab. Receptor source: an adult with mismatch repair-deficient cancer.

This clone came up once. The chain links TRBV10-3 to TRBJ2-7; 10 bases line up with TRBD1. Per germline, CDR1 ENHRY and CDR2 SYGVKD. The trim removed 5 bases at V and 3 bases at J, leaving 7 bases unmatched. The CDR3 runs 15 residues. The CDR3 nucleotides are TGTGCCATCAGTTCCGGACAGGGGGGGATCTACGAGCAGTACTTC. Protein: CAISSGQGGIYEQYF.

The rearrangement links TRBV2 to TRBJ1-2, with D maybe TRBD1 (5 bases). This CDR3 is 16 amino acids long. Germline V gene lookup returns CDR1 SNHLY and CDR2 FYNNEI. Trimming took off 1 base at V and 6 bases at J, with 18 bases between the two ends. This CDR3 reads CASSEGELFLDNGYTF. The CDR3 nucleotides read TGTGCCAGCAGTGAAGGGGAGCTCTTTCTGGACAATGGCTACACCTTC.

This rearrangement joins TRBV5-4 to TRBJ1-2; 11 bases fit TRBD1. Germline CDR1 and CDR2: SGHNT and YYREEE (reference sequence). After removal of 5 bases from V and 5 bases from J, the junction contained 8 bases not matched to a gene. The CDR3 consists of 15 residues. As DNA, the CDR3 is TGTGCCAGCAGTTCCGGGACAGGGGGATTATATGGCTACACCTTC. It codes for CASSSGTGGLYGYTF.

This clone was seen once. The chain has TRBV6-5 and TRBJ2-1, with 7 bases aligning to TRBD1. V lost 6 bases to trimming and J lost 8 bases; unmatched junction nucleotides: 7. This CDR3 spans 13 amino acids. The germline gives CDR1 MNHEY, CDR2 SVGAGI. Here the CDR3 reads CASSHDRDDEQFF. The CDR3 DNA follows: TGTGCCAGCAGCCACGACAGGGACGATGAGCAGTTCTTC.

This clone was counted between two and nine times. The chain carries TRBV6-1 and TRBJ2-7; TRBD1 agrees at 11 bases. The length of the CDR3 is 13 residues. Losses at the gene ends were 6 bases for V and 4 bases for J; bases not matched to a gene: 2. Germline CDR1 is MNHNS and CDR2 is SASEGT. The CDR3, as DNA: TGTGCCAGCAGCCGGGACAGGGGGTACGAGCAGTACTTC. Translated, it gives CASSRDRGYEQYF.

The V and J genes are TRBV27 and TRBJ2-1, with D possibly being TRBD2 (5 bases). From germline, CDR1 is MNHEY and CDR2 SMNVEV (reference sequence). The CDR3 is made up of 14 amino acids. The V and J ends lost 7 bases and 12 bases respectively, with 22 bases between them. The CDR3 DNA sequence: TGTGCCAGCAATTCCCGGCCGTCATTTGAGGGGCAGTTCTTC. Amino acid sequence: CASNSRPSFEGQFF.

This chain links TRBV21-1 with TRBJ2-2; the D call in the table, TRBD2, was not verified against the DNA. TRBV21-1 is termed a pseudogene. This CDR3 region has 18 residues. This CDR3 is CASSTGGGLVKNTGELFF. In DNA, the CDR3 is TGTGCCAGCAGCACCGGGGGGGGACTAGTCAAGAACACCGGGGAGCTGTTTTTT.